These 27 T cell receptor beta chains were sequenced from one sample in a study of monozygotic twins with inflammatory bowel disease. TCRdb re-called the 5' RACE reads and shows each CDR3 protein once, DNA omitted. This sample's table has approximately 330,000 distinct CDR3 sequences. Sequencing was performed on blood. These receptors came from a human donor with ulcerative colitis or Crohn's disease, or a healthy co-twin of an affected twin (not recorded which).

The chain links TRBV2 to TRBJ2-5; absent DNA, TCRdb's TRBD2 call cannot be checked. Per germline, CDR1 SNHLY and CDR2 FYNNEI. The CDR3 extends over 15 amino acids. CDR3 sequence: CASSTTGLAGETQYF.

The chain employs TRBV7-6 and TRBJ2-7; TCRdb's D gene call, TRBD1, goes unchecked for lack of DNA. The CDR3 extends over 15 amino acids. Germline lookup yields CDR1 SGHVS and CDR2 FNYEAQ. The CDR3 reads CASSLGGGSTYEQYF.

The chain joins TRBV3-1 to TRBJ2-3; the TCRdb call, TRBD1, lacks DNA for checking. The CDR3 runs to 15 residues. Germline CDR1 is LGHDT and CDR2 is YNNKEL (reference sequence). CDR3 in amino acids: CASSQVGGPRDTQYF.

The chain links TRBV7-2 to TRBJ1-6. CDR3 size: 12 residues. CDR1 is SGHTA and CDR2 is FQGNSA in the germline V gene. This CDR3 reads CASSLINSPLHF. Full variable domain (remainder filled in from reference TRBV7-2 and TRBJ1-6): GAGVSQSPSNKVTEKGKDVELRCDPISGHTALYWYRQSLGQGLEFLIYFQGNSAPDKSGLPSDRFSAERTGGSVSTLTIQRTQQEDSAVYLCASSLINSPLHFGNGTRLTVT.

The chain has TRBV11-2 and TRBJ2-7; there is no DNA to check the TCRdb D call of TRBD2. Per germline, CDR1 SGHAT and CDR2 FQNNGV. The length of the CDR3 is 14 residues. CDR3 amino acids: CASSGLAGYYEQYF.

CDR3 loop: CASSTRTGGLNTEAFF. This chain uses TRBV13 with TRBJ1-1; TCRdb's D call of TRBD1 is untestable without DNA. The CDR3 covers 16 residues. In germline, CDR1 is PRHDT, CDR2 FYEKMQ (reference sequence).

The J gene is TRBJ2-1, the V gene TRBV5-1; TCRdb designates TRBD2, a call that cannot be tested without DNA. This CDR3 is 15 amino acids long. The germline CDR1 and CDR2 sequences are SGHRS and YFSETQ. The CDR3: CASSLTAGLYNEQFF.

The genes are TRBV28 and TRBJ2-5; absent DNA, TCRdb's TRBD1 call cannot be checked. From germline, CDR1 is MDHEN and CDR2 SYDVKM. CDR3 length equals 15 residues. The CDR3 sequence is CASQNLGGLEETQYF.

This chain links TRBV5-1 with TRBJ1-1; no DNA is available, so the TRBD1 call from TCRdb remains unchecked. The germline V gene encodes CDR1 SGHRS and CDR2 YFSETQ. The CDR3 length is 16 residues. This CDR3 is CASSRDRGHLRTEAFF.

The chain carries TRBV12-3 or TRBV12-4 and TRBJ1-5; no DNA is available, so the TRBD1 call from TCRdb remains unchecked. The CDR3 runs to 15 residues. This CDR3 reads CASSLAGQGYQPQHF.

The CDR3 sequence is CASSPAGVGNSPLHF. V usage is TRBV27 and J usage is TRBJ1-6; TCRdb's D call of TRBD1 is untestable without DNA. This CDR3 comprises 15 residues. From germline, CDR1 is MNHEY and CDR2 SMNVEV (reference sequence).

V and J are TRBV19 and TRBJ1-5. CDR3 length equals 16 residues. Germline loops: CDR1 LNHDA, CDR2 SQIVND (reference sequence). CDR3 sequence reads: CASTKSGGVSNQPQHF.

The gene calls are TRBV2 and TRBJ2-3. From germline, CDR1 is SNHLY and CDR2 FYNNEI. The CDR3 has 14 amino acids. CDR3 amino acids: CASRKRDPTDTQYF.

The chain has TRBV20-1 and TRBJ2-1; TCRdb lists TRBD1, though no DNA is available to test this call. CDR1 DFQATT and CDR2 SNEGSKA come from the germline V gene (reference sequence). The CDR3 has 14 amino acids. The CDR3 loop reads CSARDRTGSYEQFF.

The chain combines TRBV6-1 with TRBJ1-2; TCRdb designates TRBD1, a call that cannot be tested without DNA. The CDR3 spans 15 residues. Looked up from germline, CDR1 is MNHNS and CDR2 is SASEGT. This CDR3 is CASTKGAGVQYGYTF.

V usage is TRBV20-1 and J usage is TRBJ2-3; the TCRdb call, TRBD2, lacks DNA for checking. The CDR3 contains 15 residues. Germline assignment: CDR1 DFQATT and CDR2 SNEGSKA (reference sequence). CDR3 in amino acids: CSATPEVALADTQYF.

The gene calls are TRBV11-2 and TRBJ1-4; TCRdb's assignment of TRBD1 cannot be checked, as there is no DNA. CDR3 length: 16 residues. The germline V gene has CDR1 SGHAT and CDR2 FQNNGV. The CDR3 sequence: CASSLEAGTGNEKLFF.

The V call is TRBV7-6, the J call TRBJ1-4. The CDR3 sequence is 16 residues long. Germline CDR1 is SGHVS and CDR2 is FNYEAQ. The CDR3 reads CASSLARGESNEKLFF.

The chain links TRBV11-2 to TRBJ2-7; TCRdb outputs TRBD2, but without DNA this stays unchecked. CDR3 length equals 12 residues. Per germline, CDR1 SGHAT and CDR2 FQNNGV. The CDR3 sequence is CASLAASYEQYF.

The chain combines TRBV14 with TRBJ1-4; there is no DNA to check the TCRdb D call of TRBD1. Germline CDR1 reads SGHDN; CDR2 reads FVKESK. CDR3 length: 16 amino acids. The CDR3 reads CASSQDRDRGNEKLFF.

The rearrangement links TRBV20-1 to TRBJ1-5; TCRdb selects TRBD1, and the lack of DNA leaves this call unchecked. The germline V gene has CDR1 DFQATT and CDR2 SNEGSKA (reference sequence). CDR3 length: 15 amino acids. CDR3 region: CSARSRGHLNQPQHF.

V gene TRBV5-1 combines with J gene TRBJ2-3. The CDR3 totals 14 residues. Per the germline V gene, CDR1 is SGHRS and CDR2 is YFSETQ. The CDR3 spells CASKLASGADTQYF. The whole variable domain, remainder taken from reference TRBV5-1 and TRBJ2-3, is KAGVTQTPRYLIKTRGQQVTLSCSPISGHRSVSWYQQTPGQGLQFLFEYFSETQRNKGNFPGRFSGRQFSNSRSEMNVSTLELGDSALYLCASKLASGADTQYFGPGTRLTVL.

The CDR3 sequence: CASSFVPGAGTEAFF. The chain combines TRBV5-1 with TRBJ1-1; TCRdb outputs TRBD1, but without DNA this stays unchecked. CDR3 length equals 15 residues. The germline V gene has CDR1 SGHRS and CDR2 YFSETQ. Combining the CDR3 with reference TRBV5-1 and TRBJ1-1 gives the whole variable domain KAGVTQTPRYLIKTRGQQVTLSCSPISGHRSVSWYQQTPGQGLQFLFEYFSETQRNKGNFPGRFSGRQFSNSRSEMNVSTLELGDSALYLCASSFVPGAGTEAFFGQGTRLTVV.

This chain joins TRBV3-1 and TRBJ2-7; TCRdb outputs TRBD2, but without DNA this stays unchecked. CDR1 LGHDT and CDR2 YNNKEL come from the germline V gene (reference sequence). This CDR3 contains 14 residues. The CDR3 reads CASSVQAVSYEQYF.

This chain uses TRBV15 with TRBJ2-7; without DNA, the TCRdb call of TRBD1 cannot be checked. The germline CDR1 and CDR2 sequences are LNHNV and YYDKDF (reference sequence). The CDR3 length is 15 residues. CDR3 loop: CATRQGNVNRYEQYF.

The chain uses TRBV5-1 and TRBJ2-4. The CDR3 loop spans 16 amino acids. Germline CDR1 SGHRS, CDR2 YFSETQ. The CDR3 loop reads CASTLRPGADKNIQYF.

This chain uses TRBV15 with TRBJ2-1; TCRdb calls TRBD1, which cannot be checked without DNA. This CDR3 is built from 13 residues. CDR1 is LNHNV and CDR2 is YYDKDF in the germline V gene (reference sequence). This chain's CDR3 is CATSRDLSDSRFF.